This T cell receptor beta chain was sequenced for a study of metastatic and nonmetastatic thyroid tumors. Whole-study context: The study looked at repertoires side by side in blood and in tumor or nodule tissue from malignant and benign thyroid patients.

This clone was counted many times. Thyroid surgery took place with no prior treatment in any patient. TCRdb ran MiXCR on the PCR reads. This table holds roughly 20,000 clones, around 11% found once. The CDR3 sequence is 13 residues long. Losses at the gene ends were 6 bases for V and 2 bases for J; bases not matched to a gene: 4. Germline loops: CDR1 SGHTA, CDR2 FQGNSA. The sequence was collected from a female donor with papillary thyroid cancer or a benign thyroid nodule (not recorded which). Some clones in this sample may be carry-over from other donors' samples. The sample consisted of blood. The J gene is TRBJ2-7, the V gene TRBV7-2, with TRBD1 matching over 7 bases. The CDR3 sequence: CASSFDRAYEQYF. CDR3 bases: TGTGCCAGCAGTTTTGACAGGGCCTACGAGCAGTACTTC.